These 20 T cell receptor beta chains originate from one sample sequenced in a study of blood T cells in healthy people across ages (dated by TCRdb to the mid-2010s). The library was made by 5' RACE. TCRdb records Illumina HiSeq 2500 as the sequencer. A second PCR of about 6 to 12 cycles was run with a J-beta primer mix and a sample-barcoded 5' primer. The public reads were run again by TCRdb, first through fastp at Q25 and then through MiXCR, and only productive beta chains were kept. Here each entry gathers all rows of one CDR3 protein and keeps the most common genes and DNA. This sample holds roughly 680,000 distinct CDR3 sequences; over 40% were observed only once. The ten largest make up about 13% of the sample. Sequenced input: blood. These receptors came from an elderly woman in good health.

Comments on this clonotype: One junction end disagrees with the germline gene, perhaps due to a read error. The chain is built from TRBV4-2 and TRBJ2-1; 7 bases fit TRBD2. The CDR3 has 17 residues. Looked up from germline, CDR1 is LGHNA and CDR2 is YNFKEQ. The CDR3 reads CVSSQPLVGTTYNEQFF. CDR3 coding DNA: TGTGTCAGCAGCCAACCTCTAGTGGGGACTACCTACAATGAGCAGTTCTTC.

This clonotype was seen at least ten times. The rearrangement links TRBV20-1 to TRBJ2-1; 7 nucleotides line up with TRBD2. This CDR3 has 15 residues. The germline V gene encodes CDR1 DFQATT and CDR2 SNEGSKA (reference sequence). Trimming removed 3 bases from V and 0 bases from J; junction bases left unmatched: 5. The CDR3 reads CSASGRMSSYNEQFF. CDR3 bases: TGCAGTGCTAGCGGGAGGATGAGCTCCTACAATGAGCAGTTCTTC.

This clonotype came up many times. The chain combines TRBV20-1 with TRBJ2-1; the match to TRBD1 covers 7 bases. The CDR3 sequence is 11 residues long. The germline V gene encodes CDR1 DFQATT and CDR2 SNEGSKA (reference sequence). The V segment lost 5 bases and the J segment 8 bases; nucleotides outside the gene matches: 3. The CDR3, as DNA: TGCAGTGCTGGAGGACAGGATGAGCAGTTCTTC. Its protein product is CSAGGQDEQFF.

V is TRBV20-1 and J is TRBJ2-3; the D gene is possibly TRBD1 (7 bases). The CDR3 sequence is 15 residues long. CDR1 and CDR2 (germline): DFQATT, SNEGSKA (reference sequence). The V and J ends lost 5 bases and 3 bases respectively, with 18 bases between them. DNA of the CDR3: TGCAGTGCTCCCGACAGGGAGGTGGGTACAGATACGCAGTATTTT. Its protein is CSAPDREVGTDTQYF.

The CDR3 is CASSYSQGRGRGTGELFF. In nucleotides, the CDR3 is TGTGCCAGCAGTTACTCCCAAGGGAGGGGACGGGGCACCGGGGAGCTGTTTTTT. This chain joins TRBV6-5 and TRBJ2-2; 7 bases align to TRBD2. CDR1 and CDR2 from the germline V gene are MNHEY and SVGAGI. This CDR3 comprises 18 residues. The ends lost 0 bases at V and 4 bases at J; junction bases unmatched: 11.

The sample holds many counts of this clonotype. The chain carries TRBV7-2 and TRBJ1-2, with D tentatively TRBD1 (5 bases). The CDR3 sequence is 14 residues long. CDR1 is SGHTA and CDR2 is FQGNSA in the germline V gene. V was clipped by 2 bases and J by 4 bases, with 11 bases between them. The DNA for the CDR3 is TGTGCCAGCAGCTTACACCGGACATCCTATGGCTACACCTTC. Amino acid sequence: CASSLHRTSYGYTF. Full variable domain (rest looked up from reference TRBV7-2 and TRBJ1-2): GAGVSQSPSNKVTEKGKDVELRCDPISGHTALYWYRQSLGQGLEFLIYFQGNSAPDKSGLPSDRFSAERTGGSVSTLTIQRTQQEDSAVYLCASSLHRTSYGYTFGSGTRLTVV.

This clonotype was recorded at least ten times. CDR3 DNA sequence: TGTGCCAGCAGCTTAGGAGGGTGGGATGAGCAGTTCTTC. Translated, it gives CASSLGGWDEQFF. This chain uses TRBV7-9 with TRBJ2-1, with D perhaps TRBD2 (5 bases). CDR3 length equals 13 residues. Trimming cost V 1 base and J 8 bases, with 9 bases left between them. The V gene's germline CDR1 is SEHNR and CDR2 FQNEAQ (reference sequence).

V and J are TRBV10-3 and TRBJ1-2; no reliable D call. In germline, CDR1 is ENHRY, CDR2 SYGVKD. With 6 bases removed from V and 2 bases from J, the gap between germline ends came to 13 bases. The CDR3 spans 14 residues. The CDR3 DNA reads as TGTGCCATCAGGGAGACACTTATAAACTATGGCTACACCTTC. Residues: CAIRETLINYGYTF.

The V gene is TRBV20-1, the J gene TRBJ2-3; TRBD2 matches 9 bases. The CDR3 extends over 14 amino acids. V dropped 4 bases and J dropped 5; count of bases not matched to a gene: 7. Germline CDR1 reads DFQATT; CDR2 reads SNEGSKA (reference sequence). Here the CDR3 DNA reads TGCAGTGCTATGAGCGCGGGGGGGCAAGATACGCAGTATTTT. It yields the protein CSAMSAGGQDTQYF.

Note on this clonotype: A much bigger clone sits one base away, suggesting this may be a read error. The chain has TRBV28 and TRBJ1-1, with a tentative D call TRBD1 (6 bases). Germline V gives CDR1 MDHEN, CDR2 SYDVKM. CDR3 length: 17 residues. V dropped 3 bases and J dropped 1 base, with 18 bases sitting between them. Here the CDR3 DNA reads TGTGCCAGCAGTTTGGGCAGGGGCGGTCTAAGGAACACTGAAGCTTTCTTT. The encoded protein is CASSLGRGGLRNTEAFF.

This clonotype was counted between two and nine times. The rearrangement links TRBV29-1 to TRBJ2-7; D unclear. The germline CDR1 and CDR2 sequences are SQVTM and ANQGSEA. The CDR3 runs to 10 residues. Between the trimmed V and J ends, which lost 4 bases and 5 bases, there was a span of 6 bases. The CDR3 DNA reads TGCAGCGTTGGACTTGACGAGCAGTACTTC. This gives the protein CSVGLDEQYF.

This clonotype has more than one count but fewer than ten. The chain links TRBV6-1 to TRBJ2-7; 10 nucleotides align to TRBD1. The CDR3 has 14 residues. The ends lost 10 bases at V and 0 bases at J; junction bases unmatched: 6. Germline assignment: CDR1 MNHNS and CDR2 SASEGT. In DNA, the CDR3 is TGTGCCACTTCCCGGGACAGGGGCTCCTACGAGCAGTACTTC. It is translated as CATSRDRGSYEQYF.

This chain joins TRBV7-9 and TRBJ2-1; D is perhaps TRBD1 (5 bases). This CDR3 contains 16 residues. CDR1 is SEHNR, CDR2 FQNEAQ, per germline (reference sequence). Trimming pared 5 bases from V and 0 bases from J, leaving 14 bases between. In DNA, the CDR3 is TGTGCCAGCAGCGAACGTTCTAGGGGCTCCTACAATGAGCAGTTCTTC. Encoded protein: CASSERSRGSYNEQFF.

The CDR3 coding sequence is TGTGCCACCAGTGAGCCTTTAGCGCGAGGGCCGGACACCTACAATGAGCAGTTCTTC. It codes for CATSEPLARGPDTYNEQFF. The chain carries TRBV24-1 and TRBJ2-1; the D call may be TRBD1 or TRBD2 (5 bases each). V was clipped by 4 bases and J by 2 bases, with 23 bases between them. Germline lookup yields CDR1 KGHDR and CDR2 SFDVKD. The CDR3 length is 19 residues.

This clonotype was counted at least ten times. V usage is TRBV7-2 and J usage is TRBJ2-1, with TRBD1 matching 8 bases. This CDR3 has 15 amino acids. CDR1 is SGHTA, CDR2 FQGNSA, per germline. V trimming: 3 bases; J trimming: 7 bases; junction bases outside the gene matches: 8. CDR3 DNA sequence: TGTGCCAGCAGCTTCGGGACAGGTAGATATAATGAGCAGTTCTTC. Translation gives CASSFGTGRYNEQFF.

In its sample, this clonotype was seen once. This sequence joins TRBV5-1 and TRBJ1-1, with TRBD1 as a possible D gene (6 bases). This CDR3 region has 14 residues. CDR1 is SGHRS, CDR2 YFSETQ, per germline. V was pared by 5 bases and J by 4 bases, with 15 bases between. In nucleotides, the CDR3 is TGCGCCAGCAGGACAGGACCCAGGACCACTGAAGCTTTCTTT. Its protein is CASRTGPRTTEAFF. The full variable domain, rest sourced from reference TRBV5-1 and TRBJ1-1, is KAGVTQTPRYLIKTRGQQVTLSCSPISGHRSVSWYQQTPGQGLQFLFEYFSETQRNKGNFPGRFSGRQFSNSRSEMNVSTLELGDSALYLCASRTGPRTTEAFFGQGTRLTVV.

This rearrangement joins TRBV4-2 to TRBJ1-2, with 8 bases identical to TRBD1. From germline, CDR1 is LGHNA and CDR2 YNFKEQ. The CDR3 sequence is 16 residues long. Trimming at V came to 4 bases and at J to 0 bases, leaving 7 bases not matched to a gene. The CDR3 is CASSPQTGASNYGYTF. The CDR3 bases are TGTGCCAGCAGCCCTCAGACAGGGGCCTCTAACTATGGCTACACCTTC.

This clonotype occurred many times. The genes are TRBV5-1 and TRBJ2-7, with D perhaps TRBD1 (6 bases). Germline CDR1 SGHRS, CDR2 YFSETQ. This CDR3 spans 15 amino acids. Trimming took off 0 bases at V and 2 bases at J, with 12 bases between the two ends. The CDR3 reads CASSLGTGLPYEQYF. The CDR3 coding sequence is TGCGCCAGCAGCTTGGGTACAGGGTTACCCTACGAGCAGTACTTC.

This clonotype has only a few counts. The rearrangement links TRBV5-1 to TRBJ2-1; 11 nucleotides agree with TRBD1. This CDR3 is built from 16 residues. CDR1 and CDR2 from the germline V gene are SGHRS and YFSETQ. The trim removed 4 bases at V and 3 bases at J, leaving 6 bases unmatched. CDR3: CASSRTGQGDYNEQFF. CDR3 sequence (DNA): TGCGCCAGCAGCCGTACGGGACAGGGGGACTACAATGAGCAGTTCTTC.

The J gene is TRBJ2-7, the V gene TRBV12-3 or TRBV12-4; D is perhaps TRBD2 (5 bases). The J call may be in error: the DNA end matches TRBJ2-5 better. This CDR3 spans 14 amino acids. The CDR3 coding sequence is TGTGCCAGCAGTTTAGTGGGAGAGGAGGAGACCCAGTACTTC. As protein: CASSLVGEEETQYF.